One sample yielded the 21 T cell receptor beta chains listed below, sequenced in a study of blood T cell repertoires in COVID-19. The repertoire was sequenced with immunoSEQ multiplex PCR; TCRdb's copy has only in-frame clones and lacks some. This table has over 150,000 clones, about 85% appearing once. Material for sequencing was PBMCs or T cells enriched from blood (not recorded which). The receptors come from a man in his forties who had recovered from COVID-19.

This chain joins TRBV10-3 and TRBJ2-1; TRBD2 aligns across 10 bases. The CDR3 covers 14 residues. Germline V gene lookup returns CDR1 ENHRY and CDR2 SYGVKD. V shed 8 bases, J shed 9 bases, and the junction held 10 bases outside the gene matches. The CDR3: CAISPSGGAGEQFF. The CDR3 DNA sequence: TGTGCCATCTCCCCGAGCGGGGGGGCAGGTGAGCAGTTCTTC.

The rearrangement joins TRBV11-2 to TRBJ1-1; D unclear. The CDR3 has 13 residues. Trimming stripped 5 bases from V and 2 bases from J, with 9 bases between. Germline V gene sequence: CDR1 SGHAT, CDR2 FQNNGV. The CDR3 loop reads CASSPLANTEAFF. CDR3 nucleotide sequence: TGTGCCAGCAGCCCACTAGCTAACACTGAAGCTTTCTTT.

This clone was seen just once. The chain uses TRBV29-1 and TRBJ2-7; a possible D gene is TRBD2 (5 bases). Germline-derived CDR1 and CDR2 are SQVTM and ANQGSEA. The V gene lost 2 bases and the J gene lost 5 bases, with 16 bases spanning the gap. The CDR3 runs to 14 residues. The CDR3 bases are TGCAGCGTTGAACAGGCCCCGGGGATCCACGAGCAGTACTTC. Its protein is CSVEQAPGIHEQYF.

In nucleotides, the CDR3 is TGTGCCAGCGATCAGGGCGATGAAAAACTGTTTTTT. Protein: CASDQGDEKLFF. The chain is built from TRBV7-8 and TRBJ1-4, with a possible D match to TRBD1 (5 bases). Germline lookup yields CDR1 SGHVS and CDR2 FQNEAQ. Trimming stripped 8 bases from V and 6 bases from J, with 10 bases between. CDR3 size: 12 residues. The variable domain in full, completed from reference TRBV7-8 and TRBJ1-4, reads GAGVSQSPRYKVAKRGQDVALRCDPISGHVSLFWYQQALGQGPEFLTYFQNEAQLDKSGLPSDRFFAERPEGSVSTLKIQRTQQEDSAVYLCASDQGDEKLFFGSGTQLSVL.

Here the CDR3 DNA reads TGTGCCAGCGGGCCAGGGTTTAATGAAAAACTGTTTTTT. This encodes CASGPGFNEKLFF. The chain has TRBV6-5 and TRBJ1-4; D might be TRBD1 (5 bases). Germline V gives CDR1 MNHEY, CDR2 SVGAGI. V was trimmed by 8 bases and J by 4 bases, leaving 11 bases between them. There are 13 residues in the CDR3.

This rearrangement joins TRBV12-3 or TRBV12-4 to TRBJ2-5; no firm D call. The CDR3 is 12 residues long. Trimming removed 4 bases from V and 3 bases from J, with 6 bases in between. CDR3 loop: CASSSVKETQYF. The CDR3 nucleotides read TGTGCCAGCAGTTCTGTAAAAGAGACCCAGTACTTC.

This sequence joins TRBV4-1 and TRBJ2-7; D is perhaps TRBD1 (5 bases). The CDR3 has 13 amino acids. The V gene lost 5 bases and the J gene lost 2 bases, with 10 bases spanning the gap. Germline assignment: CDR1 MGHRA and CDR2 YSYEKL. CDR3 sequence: CASSKQVTYEQYF. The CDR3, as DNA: TGCGCCAGCAGCAAACAGGTCACCTACGAGCAGTACTTC.

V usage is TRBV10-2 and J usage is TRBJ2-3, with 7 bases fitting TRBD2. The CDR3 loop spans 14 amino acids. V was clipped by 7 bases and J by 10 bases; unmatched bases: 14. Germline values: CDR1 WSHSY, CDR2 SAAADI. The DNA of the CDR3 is TGCGCCAGCACCCCTTCCGCGGGAGCCCCTGCGCAGTATTTT. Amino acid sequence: CASTPSAGAPAQYF.

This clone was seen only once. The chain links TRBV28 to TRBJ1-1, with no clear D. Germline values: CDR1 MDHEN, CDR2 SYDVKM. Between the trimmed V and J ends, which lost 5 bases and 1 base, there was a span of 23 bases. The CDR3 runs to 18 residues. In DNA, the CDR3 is TGTGCCAGCAGTCCTATTGGGTCGATAGGTCGGGAGAACACTGAAGCTTTCTTT. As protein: CASSPIGSIGRENTEAFF. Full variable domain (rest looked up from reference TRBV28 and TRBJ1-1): DVKVTQSSRYLVKRTGEKVFLECVQDMDHENMFWYRQDPGLGLRLIYFSYDVKMKEKGDIPEGYSVSREKKERFSLILESASTNQTSMYLCASSPIGSIGRENTEAFFGQGTRLTVV.

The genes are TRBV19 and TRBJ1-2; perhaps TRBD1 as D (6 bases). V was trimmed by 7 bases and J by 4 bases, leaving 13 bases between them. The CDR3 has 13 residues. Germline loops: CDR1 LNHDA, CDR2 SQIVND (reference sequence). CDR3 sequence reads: CASTREGGYGYTF. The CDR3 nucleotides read TGTGCCAGTACCAGGGAGGGGGGCTATGGCTACACCTTC.

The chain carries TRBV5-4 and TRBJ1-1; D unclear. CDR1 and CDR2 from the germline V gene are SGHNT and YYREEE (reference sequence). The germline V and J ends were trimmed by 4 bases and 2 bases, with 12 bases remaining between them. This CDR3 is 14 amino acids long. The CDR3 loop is CASSIPGSNTEAFF. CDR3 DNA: TGTGCCAGCAGCATTCCCGGGAGCAACACTGAAGCTTTCTTT.

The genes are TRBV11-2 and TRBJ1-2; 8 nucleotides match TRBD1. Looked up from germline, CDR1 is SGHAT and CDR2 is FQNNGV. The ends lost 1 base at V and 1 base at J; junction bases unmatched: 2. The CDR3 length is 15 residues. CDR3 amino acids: CASSLGRGLNYGYTF. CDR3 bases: TGTGCCAGCAGCTTAGGCAGGGGGCTTAACTATGGCTACACCTTC. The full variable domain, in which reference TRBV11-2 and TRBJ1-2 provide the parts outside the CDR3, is EAGVAQSPRYKIIEKRQSVAFWCNPISGHATLYWYQQILGQGPKLLIQFQNNGVVDDSQLPKDRFSAERLKGVDSTLKIQPAKLEDSAVYLCASSLGRGLNYGYTFGSGTRLTVV.

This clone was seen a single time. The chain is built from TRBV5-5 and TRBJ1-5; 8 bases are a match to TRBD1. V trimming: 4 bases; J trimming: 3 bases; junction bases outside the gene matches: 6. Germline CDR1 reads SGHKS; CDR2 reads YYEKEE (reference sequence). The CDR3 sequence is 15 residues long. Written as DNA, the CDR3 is TGTGCCAGCAGCCCCGGACAGGGTGACAATCAGCCCCAGCATTTT. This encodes CASSPGQGDNQPQHF.

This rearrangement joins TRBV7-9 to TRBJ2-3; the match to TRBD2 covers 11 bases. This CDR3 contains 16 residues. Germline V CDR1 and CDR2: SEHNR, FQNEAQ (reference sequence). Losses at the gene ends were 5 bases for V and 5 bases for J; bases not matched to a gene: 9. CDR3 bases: TGTGCCAGCAGCCACCCCACTAGCGGGGGTGGAGATACGCAGTATTTT. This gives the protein CASSHPTSGGGDTQYF.

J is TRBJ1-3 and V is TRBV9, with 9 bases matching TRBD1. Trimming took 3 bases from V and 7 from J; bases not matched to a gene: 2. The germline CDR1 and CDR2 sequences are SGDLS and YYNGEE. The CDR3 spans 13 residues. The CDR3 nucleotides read TGTGCCAGCAGCGCAGGACAGGGGAACACCATATATTTT. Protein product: CASSAGQGNTIYF.

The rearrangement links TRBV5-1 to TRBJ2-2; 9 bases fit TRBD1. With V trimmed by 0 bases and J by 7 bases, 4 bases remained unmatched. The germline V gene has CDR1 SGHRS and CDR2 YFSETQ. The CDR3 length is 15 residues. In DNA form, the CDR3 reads TGCGCCAGCAGCTTGGGGACAGGGGACGGCGGGGAGCTGTTTTTT. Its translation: CASSLGTGDGGELFF. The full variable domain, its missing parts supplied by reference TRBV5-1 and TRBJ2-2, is KAGVTQTPRYLIKTRGQQVTLSCSPISGHRSVSWYQQTPGQGLQFLFEYFSETQRNKGNFPGRFSGRQFSNSRSEMNVSTLELGDSALYLCASSLGTGDGGELFFGEGSRLTVL.

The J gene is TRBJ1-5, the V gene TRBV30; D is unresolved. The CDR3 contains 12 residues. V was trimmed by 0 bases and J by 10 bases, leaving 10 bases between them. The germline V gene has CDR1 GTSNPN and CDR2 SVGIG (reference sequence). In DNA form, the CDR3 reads TGTGCCTGGAGTGTGGAAGGAGGACCCCAGCATTTT. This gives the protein CAWSVEGGPQHF. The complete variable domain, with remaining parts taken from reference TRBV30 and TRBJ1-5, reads SQTIHQWPATLVQPVGSPLSLECTVEGTSNPNLYWYRQAAGRGLQLLFYSVGIGQISSEVPQNLSASRPQDRQFILSSKKLLLSDSGFYLCAWSVEGGPQHFGDGTRLSIL.

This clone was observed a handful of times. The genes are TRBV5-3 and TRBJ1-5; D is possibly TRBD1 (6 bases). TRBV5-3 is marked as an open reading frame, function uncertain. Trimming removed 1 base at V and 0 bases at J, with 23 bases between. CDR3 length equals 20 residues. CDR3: CARSLNTQGLRTYSNQPQHF. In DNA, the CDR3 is TGTGCCAGAAGCTTGAATACCCAGGGGCTTCGAACCTATAGCAATCAGCCCCAGCATTTT.

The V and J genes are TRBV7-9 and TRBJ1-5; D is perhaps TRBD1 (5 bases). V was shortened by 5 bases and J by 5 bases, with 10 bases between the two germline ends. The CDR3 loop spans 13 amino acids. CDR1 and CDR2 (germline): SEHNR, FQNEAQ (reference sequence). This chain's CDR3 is CASSTRGDQPQHF. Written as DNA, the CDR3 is TGTGCCAGCAGCACACGGGGGGATCAGCCCCAGCATTTT.

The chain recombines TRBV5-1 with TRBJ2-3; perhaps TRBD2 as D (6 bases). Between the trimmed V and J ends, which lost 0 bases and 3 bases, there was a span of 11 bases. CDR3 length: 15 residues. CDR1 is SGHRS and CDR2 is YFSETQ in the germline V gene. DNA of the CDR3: TGCGCCAGCAGCTTGGCGACTAGTTTTACAGATACGCAGTATTTT. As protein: CASSLATSFTDTQYF.

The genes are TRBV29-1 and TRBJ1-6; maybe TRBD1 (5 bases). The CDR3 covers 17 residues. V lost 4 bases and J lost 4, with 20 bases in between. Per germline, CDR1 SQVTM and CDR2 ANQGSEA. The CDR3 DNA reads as TGCAGCGTTGCACAGGACCCAAGAAAGGGTTATAATTCACCCCTCCACTTT. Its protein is CSVAQDPRKGYNSPLHF.